The subject of this entry is one TCR beta chain. This entry is derived from a study of control samples from healthy donors and cancer patients. Data came from immunoSEQ multiplex PCR; TCRdb stores just in-frame clones and leaves some out. This table has just over 80,000 clones, around 94% appearing once. V lost 5 bases to trimming and J lost 5 bases, with 10 bases between them. The CDR3 contains 13 residues. This sequence was found in a woman under 30 in good health. V gene TRBV12-3 or TRBV12-4 combines with J gene TRBJ2-1; D unresolved. The sequenced material came from blood. The CDR3 protein is CASSLLENNEQFF. The CDR3 DNA reads as TGTGCCAGCAGTCTTTTGGAGAACAATGAGCAGTTCTTC.